What follows describes a single T cell receptor (beta chain). As yet, its antigen is unknown. This record comes from a study of T cell responses to AZD1222 COVID-19 vaccine. The CDR3 extends over 15 amino acids. V was clipped by 6 bases and J by 4 bases; unmatched bases: 10. Germline assignment: CDR1 SGHRS and CDR2 YFSETQ. Sequencing used immunoSEQ multiplex PCR; TCRdb keeps in-frame clones, though not all of them. The data contain more than 95,000 clones, approximately 90% of them singletons. General study results and limits: At baseline, seropositivity was found in only a handful of AZD1222 recipients. Donor demographics were predominantly white British with a female majority; clonal diversity may be underestimated.

The chain carries TRBV5-1 and TRBJ1-2; TRBD1 matches at 9 bases. The TCR originated in an adult in good health. Sample: peripheral blood, taken on day 0 of AZD1222 vaccination. CDR3 DNA: TGCGCCAGCAAAACAGGGACAGGGCTAGGCTATGGCTACACCTTC. Encoded protein: CASKTGTGLGYGYTF.